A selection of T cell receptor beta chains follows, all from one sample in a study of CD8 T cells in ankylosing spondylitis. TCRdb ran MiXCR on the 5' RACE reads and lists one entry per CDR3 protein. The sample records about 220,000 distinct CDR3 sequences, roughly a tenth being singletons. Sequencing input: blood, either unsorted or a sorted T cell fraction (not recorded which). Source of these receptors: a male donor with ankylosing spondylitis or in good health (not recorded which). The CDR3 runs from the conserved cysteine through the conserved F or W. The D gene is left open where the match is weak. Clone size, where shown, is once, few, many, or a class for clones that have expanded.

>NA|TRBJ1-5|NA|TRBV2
CASSGNRDNQPQHF
TGTGCCAGCAGTGGGAACAGGGATAATCAGCCCCAGCATTTT
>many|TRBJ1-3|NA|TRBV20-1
CSARDGRYNDYTIYF
TGCAGTGCTAGAGATGGGAGGTATAACGACTACACCATATATTTT
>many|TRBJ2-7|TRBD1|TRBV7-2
CASSLATTGWPYEQYF
TGTGCCAGCAGCTTAGCTACGACAGGGTGGCCGTACGAGCAGTACTTC
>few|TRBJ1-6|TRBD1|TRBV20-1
CSARVGTVGNSPLHF
TGCAGTGCTAGGGTAGGGACAGTAGGTAATTCACCCCTCCACTTT
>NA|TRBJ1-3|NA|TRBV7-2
CASSLGLGSGNTIYF
TGTGCCAGCAGCTTAGGACTAGGCTCTGGAAACACCATATATTTT
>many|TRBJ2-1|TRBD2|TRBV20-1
CSASSGLAVYNEQFF
TGCAGTGCTAGTTCCGGACTAGCTGTTTACAATGAGCAGTTCTTC
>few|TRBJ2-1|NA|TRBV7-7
CASSSGVPYNEQFF
TGTGCTAGCAGCTCGGGCGTTCCCTACAATGAGCAGTTCTTC
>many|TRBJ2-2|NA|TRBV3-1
CASSRKTGTQRSPGELFF
TGTGCCAGCAGCCGGAAGACAGGTACCCAGAGGAGTCCCGGGGAGCTGTTTTTT
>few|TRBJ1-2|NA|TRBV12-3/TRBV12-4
CASSLGPTDYGYTF
TGTGCCAGCAGTTTGGGACCCACCGACTATGGCTACACCTTC
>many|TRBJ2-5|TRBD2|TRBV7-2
CASSFRSGEGETQYF
TGTGCCAGCAGCTTCCGGAGCGGGGAGGGAGAGACCCAGTACTTC
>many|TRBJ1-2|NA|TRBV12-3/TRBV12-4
CASSLRGGYTF
TGTGCCAGCAGTTTGCGAGGGGGCTACACCTTC
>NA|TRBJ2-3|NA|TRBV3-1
CASSQTSPPDTQYF
TGTGCCAGCAGCCAAACTAGCCCCCCAGATACGCAGTATTTT
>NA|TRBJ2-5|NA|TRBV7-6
CASSLIGGAKGGETQYF
TGTGCCAGCAGCTTAATCGGGGGCGCGAAGGGGGGAGAGACCCAGTACTTC
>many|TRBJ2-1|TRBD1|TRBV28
CASNHADRGLYNEQFF
TGTGCCAGCAACCACGCGGACAGGGGATTGTACAATGAGCAGTTCTTC
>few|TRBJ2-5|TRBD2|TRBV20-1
CCARDRVTSGGQETQYF
TGCTGTGCTAGAGATAGGGTGACTAGCGGGGGCCAAGAGACCCAGTACTTC
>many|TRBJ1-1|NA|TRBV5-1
CASSLVGRNTEAFF
TGCGCCAGCAGCTTGGTTGGCAGAAACACTGAAGCTTTCTTT
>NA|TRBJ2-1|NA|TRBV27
CASSGTSEQFF
TGTGCCAGCAGCGGAACAAGTGAGCAGTTCTTC
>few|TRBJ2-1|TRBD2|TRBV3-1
CASSQLGGVSDEQFF
TGTGCCAGCAGCCAGTTGGGAGGGGTTTCGGATGAGCAGTTCTTC
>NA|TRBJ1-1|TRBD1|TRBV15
CATSGGQRPTEAFF
TGTGCCACCAGCGGGGGACAGCGCCCCACTGAAGCTTTCTTT
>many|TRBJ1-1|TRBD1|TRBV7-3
CASSITGQGEAFF
TGTGCCAGCAGCATCACGGGACAGGGGGAAGCTTTCTTT
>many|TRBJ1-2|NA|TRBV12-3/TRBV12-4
CASSLWLAGLSYGYTF
TGTGCCAGCAGTTTATGGCTGGCAGGACTTTCCTATGGCTACACCTTC
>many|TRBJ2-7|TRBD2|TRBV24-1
CATSGSSGGRYEQYF
TGTGCCACCAGTGGCTCTAGCGGGGGTCGCTACGAGCAGTACTTC
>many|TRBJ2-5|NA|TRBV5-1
CASSQKTAQETQYF
TGCGCCAGCAGCCAGAAGACAGCCCAAGAGACCCAGTACTTC
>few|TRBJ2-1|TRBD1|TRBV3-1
CASSQGQGKNEQFF
TGTGCCAGCAGCCAAGGACAGGGGAAAAATGAGCAGTTCTTC
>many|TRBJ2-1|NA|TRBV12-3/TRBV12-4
CASRSSASSYNEQFF
TGTGCCAGCAGGTCCTCCGCTAGCTCCTACAATGAGCAGTTCTTC
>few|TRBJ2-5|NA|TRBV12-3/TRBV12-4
CASTLEEKETQYF
TGTGCCAGCACCCTGGAAGAGAAAGAGACCCAGTACTTC
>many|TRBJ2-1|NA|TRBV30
CAWTPSLNEQFF
TGTGCCTGGACACCTAGTCTCAATGAGCAGTTCTTC
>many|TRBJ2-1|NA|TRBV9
CASSALGGGVYNEQFF
TGTGCCAGCAGCGCCCTGGGTGGAGGGGTTTACAATGAGCAGTTCTTC
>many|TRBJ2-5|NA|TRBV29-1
CSEKASEETQYF
TGCAGCGAGAAGGCTAGCGAAGAGACCCAGTACTTC
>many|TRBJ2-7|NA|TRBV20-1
CSQQGGAYEQYF
TGCAGCCAACAAGGGGGGGCCTACGAGCAGTACTTC
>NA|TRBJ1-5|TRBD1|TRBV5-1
CASSSGQGEYQPQHF
TGCGCCAGCAGCTCTGGACAGGGAGAGTATCAGCCCCAGCATTTT
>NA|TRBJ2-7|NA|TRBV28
CASSYARPGSYEQYF
TGTGCCAGCAGTTACGCCAGGCCCGGAAGCTACGAGCAGTACTTC
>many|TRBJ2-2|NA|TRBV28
CASRRRSGQNTGELFF
TGTGCCAGCAGACGGAGATCGGGACAGAACACCGGGGAGCTGTTTTTT
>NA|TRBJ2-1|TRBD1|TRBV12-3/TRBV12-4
CASSLGQGYYNEQFF
TGTGCCAGCAGTTTAGGACAGGGCTACTACAATGAGCAGTTCTTC
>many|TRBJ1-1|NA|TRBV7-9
CASSEGVGAFF
TGTGCCAGCAGCGAAGGGGTTGGAGCTTTCTTT
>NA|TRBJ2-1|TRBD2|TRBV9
CTSSVALSGGDNEQFF
TGTACCAGCAGCGTAGCTTTGAGCGGGGGAGACAATGAGCAGTTCTTC
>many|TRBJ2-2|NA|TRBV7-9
CASSLAASSGELFF
TGTGCCAGCAGCTTAGCGGCATCGTCCGGGGAGCTGTTTTTT
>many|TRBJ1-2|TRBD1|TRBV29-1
CSVKDPQGNYGYTF
TGCAGCGTCAAGGACCCACAGGGGAACTATGGCTACACCTTC
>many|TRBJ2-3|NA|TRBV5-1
CASTAGFVYGTDTQYF
TGCGCCAGCACGGCAGGCTTTGTTTACGGCACAGATACGCAGTATTTT
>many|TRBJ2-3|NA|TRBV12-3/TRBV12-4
CASSPRAVGADTQYF
TGTGCCAGCAGCCCCCGTGCGGTGGGAGCAGATACGCAGTATTTT
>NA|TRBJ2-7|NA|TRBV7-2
CASSWSGGGNEQYF
TGTGCCAGCAGCTGGTCGGGGGGCGGGAACGAGCAGTACTTC
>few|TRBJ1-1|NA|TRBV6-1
CASMVSAERMNTEAFF
TGTGCCAGCATGGTTTCGGCCGAAAGGATGAACACTGAAGCTTTCTTT
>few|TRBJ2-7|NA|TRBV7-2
CASSLNGGPGEQYF
TGTGCCAGCAGCTTAAACGGGGGTCCCGGCGAGCAGTACTTC
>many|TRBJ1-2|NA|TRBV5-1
CASSSGGGYGYTF
TGCGCCAGCAGCTCGGGTGGCGGCTATGGCTACACCTTC
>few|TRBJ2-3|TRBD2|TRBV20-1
CCARDWLLAGATDTQYF
TGCTGTGCTAGAGACTGGCTACTAGCGGGGGCCACAGATACGCAGTATTTT
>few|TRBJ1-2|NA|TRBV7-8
CASSLGSIANYGYTF
TGTGCCAGCAGCTTAGGGAGTATAGCTAACTATGGCTACACCTTC
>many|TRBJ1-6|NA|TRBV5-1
CASSLAGSRWNSPLHF
TGCGCCAGCAGCTTGGCAGGATCGAGGTGGAATTCACCCCTCCACTTT
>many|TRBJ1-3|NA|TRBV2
CASREGMANTIYF
TGTGCCAGTAGGGAGGGGATGGCAAACACCATATATTTT
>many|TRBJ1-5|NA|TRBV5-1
CASSLDSSQNQPQHF
TGCGCCAGCAGCCTGGACAGCTCACAGAATCAGCCCCAGCATTTT
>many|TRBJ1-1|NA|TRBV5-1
CASSLRLGGAEAFF
TGCGCCAGCAGCTTGAGGCTTGGCGGGGCTGAAGCTTTCTTT
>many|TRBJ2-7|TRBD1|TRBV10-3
CAISEALPGQGADEQYF
TGTGCCATCAGTGAGGCGCTACCGGGACAGGGGGCTGATGAGCAGTACTTC
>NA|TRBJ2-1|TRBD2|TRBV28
CVSSSPSNLMTSGGRYNEQFF
TGTGTCAGCAGTTCACCTTCAAACCTTATGACTAGCGGGGGCCGATACAATGAGCAGTTCTTC
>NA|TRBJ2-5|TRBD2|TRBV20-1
CSARDGGAVQETQYF
TGCAGTGCTAGAGACGGGGGGGCCGTTCAAGAGACCCAGTACTTC
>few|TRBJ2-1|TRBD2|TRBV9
CASSPGGLAVYNEQFF
TGTGCCAGCAGCCCTGGTGGGCTAGCGGTTTACAATGAGCAGTTCTTC
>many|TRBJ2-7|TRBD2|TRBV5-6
CASSPSLAGYPYEQYF
TGTGCCAGCAGCCCCTCGCTAGCGGGTTATCCCTACGAGCAGTACTTC
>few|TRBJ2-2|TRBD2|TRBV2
CASTRGTSGGLTNTGELFF
TGTGCCAGCACAAGGGGGACTAGCGGGGGCCTGACGAACACCGGGGAGCTGTTTTTT
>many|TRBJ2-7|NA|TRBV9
CASSVVDSSYEQYF
TGTGCCAGCAGCGTAGTGGACAGCTCCTACGAGCAGTACTTC
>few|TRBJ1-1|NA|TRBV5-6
CASKRQDLNTEAFF
TGTGCCAGCAAACGACAGGACTTAAACACTGAAGCTTTCTTT